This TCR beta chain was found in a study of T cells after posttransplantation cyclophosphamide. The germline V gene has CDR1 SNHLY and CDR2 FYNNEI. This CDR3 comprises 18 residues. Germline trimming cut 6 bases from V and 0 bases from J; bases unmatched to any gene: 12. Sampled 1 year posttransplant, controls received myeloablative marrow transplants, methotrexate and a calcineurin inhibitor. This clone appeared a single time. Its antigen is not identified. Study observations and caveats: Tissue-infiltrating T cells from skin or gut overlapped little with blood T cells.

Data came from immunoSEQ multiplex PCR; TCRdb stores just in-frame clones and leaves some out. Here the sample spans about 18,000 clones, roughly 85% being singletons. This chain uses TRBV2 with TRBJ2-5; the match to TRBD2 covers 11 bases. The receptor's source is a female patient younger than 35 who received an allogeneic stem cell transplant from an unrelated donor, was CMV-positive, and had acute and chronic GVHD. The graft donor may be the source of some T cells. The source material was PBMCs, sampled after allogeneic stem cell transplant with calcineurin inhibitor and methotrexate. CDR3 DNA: TGTGCCAGCAGCCCCAACCCGACTAGCGGGACGTACCAAGAGACCCAGTACTTC. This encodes CASSPNPTSGTYQETQYF.